Below are 27 T cell receptor beta chains sequenced from a single sample in a study of blood T cell repertoires in COVID-19. Using immunoSEQ multiplex PCR, the repertoire was profiled, and TCRdb retains in-frame clones only, with some absent. This sample has nearly 65,000 clones, with around 80% found just once. Material for sequencing was peripheral blood. These receptors were collected from a human donor in a cohort sampled during active COVID-19.

This chain joins TRBV30 and TRBJ2-3; TRBD2 agrees at 8 bases. CDR1 and CDR2 from the germline V gene are GTSNPN and SVGIG (reference sequence). The CDR3 totals 13 residues. Germline trimming cut 2 bases from V and 6 bases from J; bases unmatched to any gene: 4. CDR3 DNA: TGTGCCTGGAGTCGGGGGGGCCTTGATACGCAGTATTTT. It specifies CAWSRGGLDTQYF.

V and J are TRBV19 and TRBJ2-6; D might be TRBD1 (5 bases). Germline CDR1 reads LNHDA; CDR2 reads SQIVND (reference sequence). The CDR3 has 17 amino acids. Between the trimmed V and J ends, which lost 2 bases and 2 bases, there was a span of 13 bases. This chain's CDR3 is CASSISQGTPGANVLTF. The CDR3 DNA follows: TGTGCCAGTAGTATATCCCAGGGAACCCCTGGGGCCAACGTCCTGACTTTC. Based on the CDR3 plus reference TRBV19 and TRBJ2-6, the full variable domain is DGGITQSPKYLFRKEGQNVTLSCEQNLNHDAMYWYRQDPGQGLRLIYYSQIVNDFQKGDIAEGYSVSREKKESFPLTVTSAQKNPTAFYLCASSISQGTPGANVLTFGAGSRLTVL.

The chain links TRBV6-5 to TRBJ2-3, with 8 bases identical to TRBD2. V lost 6 bases to trimming and J lost 0 bases; unmatched junction nucleotides: 2. The CDR3 contains 14 residues. Germline-derived CDR1 and CDR2 are MNHEY and SVGAGI. The CDR3 DNA follows: TGTGCCAGCAGACCTAGCGGGAGCACAGATACGCAGTATTTT. Translating it yields CASRPSGSTDTQYF.

With respect to this clone: The sample contains more than one DNA sequence encoding this CDR3. V is TRBV19 and J is TRBJ1-5, with D perhaps matching TRBD1 (5 bases). CDR1 and CDR2 from the germline V gene are LNHDA and SQIVND (reference sequence). Trimming left V 5 bases short and J 6 bases short, with 11 bases between. The length of the CDR3 is 13 residues. The CDR3 loop is CASSPGHLQPQHF. The CDR3 nucleotides are TGTGCCAGTAGTCCAGGACATCTTCAGCCCCAGCATTTT.

The chain has TRBV11-1 and TRBJ2-3; 11 bases fit TRBD2. Germline V gene lookup returns CDR1 SGHAT and CDR2 FQDESV (reference sequence). CDR3 length equals 14 residues. The V gene end was trimmed by 9 bases and the J gene end by 2 bases; junction bases not matched to a gene: 4. The CDR3 bases are TGTGCCAGTACTAGCGGGGGTAACACAGATACGCAGTATTTT. It specifies CASTSGGNTDTQYF.

This chain uses TRBV20-1 with TRBJ2-5; D is possibly TRBD2 (5 bases). Germline loops: CDR1 DFQATT, CDR2 SNEGSKA (reference sequence). CDR3 length: 11 residues. V was clipped by 4 bases and J by 5 bases, with 8 bases between them. In nucleotides, the CDR3 is TGCAGTGCTATATGGAGGGAGACCCAGTACTTC. Translated: CSAIWRETQYF.

This clone was seen a handful of times. The genes are TRBV19 and TRBJ1-6; D is possibly TRBD1 (5 bases). Per the germline V gene, CDR1 is LNHDA and CDR2 is SQIVND (reference sequence). The CDR3 contains 13 residues. Trimming took off 7 bases at V and 9 bases at J, with 13 bases between the two ends. CDR3 nucleotides: TGTGCCAGTACGGCAGGGTGGGTTTCACCCCTCCACTTT. Translating gives CASTAGWVSPLHF.

V gene TRBV6-5 combines with J gene TRBJ1-2; D perhaps matches TRBD1 (6 bases). The CDR3 has 13 residues. CDR1 and CDR2 from the germline V gene are MNHEY and SVGAGI. The V end was cut by 8 bases, the J end by 0 bases, with 10 bases between. CDR3: CASRTVSNYGYTF. CDR3 DNA sequence: TGTGCCAGCCGGACAGTTTCTAACTATGGCTACACCTTC.

The table lists this clone with a few counts. The rearrangement joins TRBV7-3 to TRBJ1-6; no clear D gene. The CDR3 loop spans 14 amino acids. Trimming took 4 bases from V and 6 from J, leaving 10 bases between them. Germline V gene sequence: CDR1 SGHTA, CDR2 FQGTGA. The CDR3 sequence: CASSYGLVNSPLHF. The CDR3 DNA reads TGTGCCAGCAGCTATGGACTGGTTAATTCACCCCTCCACTTT. Full variable domain (remainder filled in from reference TRBV7-3 and TRBJ1-6): GAGVSQTPSNKVTEKGKYVELRCDPISGHTALYWYRQSLGQGPEFLIYFQGTGAADDSGLPNDRFFAVRPEGSVSTLKIQRTERGDSAVYLCASSYGLVNSPLHFGNGTRLTVT.

This chain uses TRBV4-3 with TRBJ1-1; D remains ambiguous. Germline V gene sequence: CDR1 LGHNA, CDR2 YSLEER. Trimming took off 0 bases at V and 5 bases at J, with 13 bases between the two ends. This CDR3 comprises 15 residues. The CDR3 coding sequence is TGCGCCAGCAGCCAAGATTGGGTCGGCGGGACTGAAGCTTTCTTT. It yields the protein CASSQDWVGGTEAFF.

This chain connects TRBV6-5 to TRBJ1-2; no clear D gene. CDR3 length: 11 residues. Deletions cut 2 bases from V and 11 bases from J, with 9 bases between. Germline V CDR1 and CDR2: MNHEY, SVGAGI. Here the CDR3 DNA reads TGTGCCAGCAGTTACGGGTCGGGATACACCTTC. Translated, it gives CASSYGSGYTF.

The genes are TRBV6-1 and TRBJ1-1, with D unclear. Germline CDR1 is MNHNS and CDR2 is SASEGT. V was shortened by 1 base and J by 6 bases, with 3 bases between the two germline ends. CDR3 length equals 11 residues. CDR3 DNA: TGTGCCAGCAGTGAAGTCGCTGAAGCTTTCTTT. Amino acids: CASSEVAEAFF.

The rearrangement links TRBV5-1 to TRBJ2-7; no definite D call. V was shortened by 0 bases and J by 3 bases, with 7 bases between the two germline ends. The CDR3 has 13 amino acids. Germline values: CDR1 SGHRS, CDR2 YFSETQ. CDR3 coding DNA: TGCGCCAGCAGCTTGGATTCCGTCTACGAGCAGTACTTC. Translated: CASSLDSVYEQYF.

The chain couples TRBV3-1 (or the pseudogene TRBV3-2) to TRBJ2-5; TRBD2 aligns across 15 bases. V was pared by 4 bases and J by 5 bases, with 8 bases of the junction left unmatched. CDR1 and CDR2 (germline): LGHDT, YNNKEL (reference sequence). The CDR3 length is 17 residues. Written as DNA, the CDR3 is TGTGCCAGCAGCCCAGGACTAGCGGGAGGGCCCGGGGAGACCCAGTACTTC. This translates into CASSPGLAGGPGETQYF.

V is TRBV7-8 and J is TRBJ1-1, with D possibly TRBD1 on 6 matching bases. Trimming shortened V by 5 bases and J by 2 bases, and 12 bases separated the two germline ends. Germline V CDR1 and CDR2: SGHVS, FQNEAQ. CDR3 size: 14 residues. CDR3 sequence reads: CASSVTGTNTEAFF. Written as DNA, the CDR3 is TGTGCCAGCAGCGTGACAGGAACTAACACTGAAGCTTTCTTT.

The chain joins TRBV4-1 to TRBJ2-7, with D possibly TRBD2 on 5 matching bases. This CDR3 contains 14 residues. Trimming left V 3 bases short and J 0 bases short, with 9 bases between. In germline, CDR1 is MGHRA, CDR2 YSYEKL. CDR3 bases: TGCGCCAGCAGCCAGGAGGACGGCTCCTACGAGCAGTACTTC. Translating gives CASSQEDGSYEQYF.

The chain links TRBV27 to TRBJ1-1; TRBD1 matches at 9 bases. V dropped 6 bases and J dropped 0; count of bases not matched to a gene: 2. The CDR3 runs to 14 residues. Germline V CDR1 and CDR2: MNHEY, SMNVEV (reference sequence). In nucleotides, the CDR3 is TGTGCCAGCAGCTGGGACAGGGTGAACACTGAAGCTTTCTTT. Translating gives CASSWDRVNTEAFF.

There are a few counts of this clone. The V and J genes are TRBV5-4 and TRBJ2-7; D is possibly TRBD1 (5 bases). Trimming removed 0 bases from V and 0 bases from J, with 7 bases in between. The V gene's germline CDR1 is SGHNT and CDR2 YYREEE (reference sequence). The CDR3 totals 14 residues. This CDR3 is CASSLGQRSYEQYF. Written as DNA, the CDR3 is TGTGCCAGCAGCTTGGGACAGCGCTCCTACGAGCAGTACTTC.

Turning to this clone: The limits of the CDR3 on the DNA are not certain, so only TCRdb's listed CDR3 is given. The chain employs TRBV6-6 and TRBJ1-5. CDR1 is MNHNY, CDR2 SVGAGI, per germline (reference sequence). With termini counted, the CDR3 has 14 amino acids. The CDR3 sequence: CASSSSGGNQPQHF.

V and J are TRBV24-1 and TRBJ2-7, with 10 bases identical to TRBD2. The junction had 6 bases not matched to a gene; V was cut back by 0 bases and J by 5 bases. CDR3 size: 16 residues. Germline CDR1 and CDR2: KGHDR and SFDVKD. CDR3 in amino acids: CATSDLPSSGRNEQYF. For the CDR3, the DNA is TGTGCCACCAGTGATTTGCCGTCTAGCGGGAGAAACGAGCAGTACTTC.

This sequence joins TRBV28 and TRBJ1-2, with TRBD1 matching over 7 bases. CDR3 length: 18 amino acids. V trimming: 5 bases; J trimming: 4 bases; junction bases outside the gene matches: 19. Germline lookup yields CDR1 MDHEN and CDR2 SYDVKM. CDR3 in amino acids: CASSTQISTGTIPYGYTF. The CDR3 DNA reads as TGTGCCAGCAGTACACAGATATCGACAGGGACCATCCCCTATGGCTACACCTTC.

The V call is TRBV11-2, the J call TRBJ2-1, with 8 bases aligning to TRBD2. CDR3 length: 15 residues. Germline V lookup: CDR1 SGHAT, CDR2 FQNNGV. Trimming removed 4 bases from V and 1 base from J; junction bases left unmatched: 3. The CDR3 loop reads CASSSRGGSYNEQFF. In DNA, the CDR3 is TGTGCCAGCAGCTCACGGGGGGGATCCTACAATGAGCAGTTCTTC.

The rearrangement links TRBV9 to TRBJ2-1; perhaps TRBD2 as D (6 bases). This CDR3 is built from 16 residues. Trimming took 4 bases from V and 4 from J, leaving 18 bases between them. Germline V gives CDR1 SGDLS, CDR2 YYNGEE. The CDR3 sequence is CASSLYGTSIYNEQFF. The CDR3 nucleotides are TGTGCCAGCAGCTTATACGGGACTTCCATTTACAATGAGCAGTTCTTC.

The rearrangement links TRBV19 to TRBJ2-2; D may be TRBD1 (7 bases). CDR3 length: 13 residues. The germline CDR1 and CDR2 sequences are LNHDA and SQIVND (reference sequence). Trimming stripped 5 bases from V and 7 bases from J, with 11 bases between. The CDR3 here is CASSPQGGGELFF. CDR3 coding DNA: TGTGCCAGTAGTCCCCAGGGGGGCGGGGAGCTGTTTTTT. The complete variable domain, with remaining parts taken from reference TRBV19 and TRBJ2-2, reads DGGITQSPKYLFRKEGQNVTLSCEQNLNHDAMYWYRQDPGQGLRLIYYSQIVNDFQKGDIAEGYSVSREKKESFPLTVTSAQKNPTAFYLCASSPQGGGELFFGEGSRLTVL.

The chain recombines TRBV5-1 with TRBJ1-1; no reliable D call. The V gene's germline CDR1 is SGHRS and CDR2 YFSETQ. Trimming took off 4 bases at V and 1 base at J, with 14 bases between the two ends. This CDR3 contains 15 residues. The CDR3 DNA is TGCGCCAGCAGCCCAAGCGGACTGCCGAACACTGAAGCTTTCTTT. It encodes CASSPSGLPNTEAFF.

The chain recombines TRBV4-3 with TRBJ1-2; D uncertain. CDR1 and CDR2 (germline): LGHNA, YSLEER. V was cut by 3 bases and J by 4 bases, with 15 bases left in between. The CDR3 length is 15 residues. The CDR3 DNA is TGCGCCAGCAGCCACAACGAAGAGGGTTTCTATGGCTACACCTTC. Translated: CASSHNEEGFYGYTF.

The chain couples TRBV6-2 or TRBV6-3 to TRBJ2-6; D is unresolved. Looked up from germline, CDR1 is MNHEY and CDR2 is SVGEGT. Trimming pared 0 bases from V and 2 bases from J, leaving 11 bases between. The CDR3 length is 17 residues. The CDR3 DNA reads TGTGCCAGCAGTTACTCGCCTACCTTCCCTGGGGCCAACGTCCTGACTTTC. Translation: CASSYSPTFPGANVLTF.